This T cell receptor beta chain was found in a study of blood T cell repertoires in COVID-19. For the study at large: From the United States, Italy and Spain came samples of acute and convalescent COVID-19. PBMCs, B-cell-depleted T cells, or T cells provided the cDNA or gDNA that made up the material.

Original processing notes: It was from reference gene primer amplification that nucleated cell counts were estimated. Generated by immunoSEQ multiplex PCR, the TCRdb table keeps only in-frame clones and is missing some. V and J calls plus clone size are reproduced from that table; the DNA served to infer D and trimming. The sample has more than 110,000 clones, over 65% seen once. The CDR3 runs 12 residues. V gave up 8 bases and J gave up 1 base, with 9 bases separating them. Germline lookup yields CDR1 MNHNS and CDR2 SASEGT. The clonotype was recovered from an elderly woman with active or convalescent COVID-19. The sample consisted of peripheral blood. The V and J genes are TRBV6-1 and TRBJ2-7, with D perhaps TRBD1 (5 bases). Written as DNA, the CDR3 is TGTGCCAGCGGCGACAGTTCCTACGAGCAGTACTTC. Translating it yields CASGDSSYEQYF.